This is a list of T cell receptor beta chains from one sample in a study of OX40 agonist ivuxolimab in advanced cancers. The assay was immunoSEQ multiplex PCR, and TCRdb's table has in-frame clones only and misses some. The sample records more than 55,000 clones, 88% being singletons. The source was CD4+ or CD8+ T cells sorted from blood, collected in a trial of the OX40 agonist ivuxolimab. The receptors here all came from an adult with an advanced solid tumor such as melanoma, head and neck, liver or kidney cancer. Each CDR3 is given with its conserved first and last residue. The D gene is left open where the match is weak. A row's size may be missing; if present it is once, few, many or a size class.

abundance	j_gene	d_gene	v_gene	CDR3aa	CDR3nt
.	TRBJ2-2	.	TRBV27	CASSLGSGELFF	TGTGCCAGCAGTTTAGGGTCCGGGGAGCTGTTTTTT
.	TRBJ2-4	.	TRBV10-2	CASSVGEGTAKNIQYF	TGCGCCAGCAGTGTTGGGGAAGGGACAGCCAAAAACATTCAGTACTTC
.	TRBJ1-2	.	TRBV10-1	CASSEEGDRYGYTF	TGCGCCAGCAGTGAGGAAGGGGATCGGTATGGCTACACCTTC
.	TRBJ2-1	TRBD2	TRBV13	CATASSGGAAYNEQFF	TGTGCCACCGCCTCTAGCGGGGGGGCCGCCTACAATGAGCAGTTCTTC
.	TRBJ2-2	.	TRBV27	CASSSLDGELFF	TGTGCCAGCAGTTCCTTGGATGGGGAGCTGTTTTTT
.	TRBJ1-3	.	TRBV11-2	CASSLASILVGPGNTIYF	TGTGCCAGCAGCTTAGCCTCCATTTTGGTAGGGCCGGGAAACACCATATATTTT
.	TRBJ2-1	TRBD2	TRBV27	CASAIIAGDEQFF	TGTGCCAGCGCCATCATAGCGGGAGATGAGCAGTTCTTC
once	TRBJ2-2	TRBD1	TRBV13	CASSFGQEGTGELFF	TGTGCCAGCAGCTTCGGACAGGAAGGGACCGGGGAGCTGTTTTTT
.	TRBJ1-2	.	TRBV7-2	CASSLGGAVSYGYTF	TGTGCCAGCAGCTTAGGGGGGGCGGTAAGCTATGGCTACACCTTC
.	TRBJ1-5	.	TRBV6-1	CASSVRFVASNQPQHF	TGTGCCAGCAGTGTCAGGTTCGTAGCCTCCAATCAGCCCCAGCATTTT
once	TRBJ1-4	TRBD1	TRBV7-8	CASSSTRDSPEKLFF	TGTGCCAGCAGCTCTACCCGGGACAGCCCTGAAAAACTGTTTTTT
.	TRBJ2-1	.	TRBV6-1	CASSEYQVLSYNEQFF	TGTGCCAGCAGTGAATATCAGGTACTTTCCTACAATGAGCAGTTCTTC
.	TRBJ2-5	TRBD2	TRBV5-4	CASSPGTSGEETQYF	TGTGCCAGCTCTCCCGGGACTAGCGGGGAGGAGACCCAGTACTTC
.	TRBJ2-3	TRBD1	TRBV7-8	CASSLFPDRGISDTQYF	TGTGCCAGCAGCTTATTCCCGGACAGGGGCATTTCAGATACGCAGTATTTT
.	TRBJ2-5	.	TRBV7-9	CASTPDQETQYF	TGTGCCAGCACCCCAGATCAAGAGACCCAGTACTTC
.	TRBJ2-2	.	TRBV4-3	CASSQDGWGRTGELFF	TGCGCCAGCAGCCAAGATGGGTGGGGGAGGACCGGGGAGCTGTTTTTT
.	TRBJ1-5	.	TRBV19	CASIPRWGMPENQPQHF	TGTGCCAGTATCCCCCGATGGGGGATGCCCGAAAATCAGCCCCAGCATTTT
.	TRBJ2-7	.	TRBV28	CASSLSGGRYEQYF	TGTGCCAGCAGTTTATCTGGGGGCCGATACGAGCAGTACTTC
.	TRBJ2-7	.	TRBV5-6	CASSFSHEQYF	TGTGCCAGCAGCTTCAGCCACGAGCAGTACTTC
.	TRBJ2-3	TRBD2	TRBV19	CASSIGLAGAGTDTQYF	TGTGCCAGTAGTATAGGGCTAGCGGGGGCTGGCACAGATACGCAGTATTTT
.	TRBJ1-1	.	TRBV7-6	CASSRHPAENTEAFF	TGTGCCAGCAGCCGTCACCCTGCCGAGAACACTGAAGCTTTCTTT
once	TRBJ1-5	.	TRBV28	CASSLFGAANQPQHF	TGTGCCAGCAGTTTATTTGGGGCGGCCAATCAGCCCCAGCATTTT
.	TRBJ1-2	.	TRBV7-9	CASSLGGGGYTF	TGTGCCAGCAGCTTAGGAGGAGGAGGCTACACCTTC
.	TRBJ1-1	TRBD1	TRBV7-9	CASGRVRKTGDTEAFF	TGTGCCAGCGGCCGGGTCCGGAAAACAGGGGACACTGAAGCTTTCTTT
.	TRBJ1-3	.	TRBV9	CASSVEEMMATAALSGNTIYF	TGTGCCAGCAGCGTAGAGGAGATGATGGCGACAGCAGCCCTCTCTGGAAACACCATATATTTT
.	TRBJ2-7	.	TRBV28	CASSLPRHYEQYF	TGTGCCAGCAGTTTGCCTCGCCACTACGAGCAGTACTTC
.	TRBJ2-2	.	TRBV27	CASRGLGAGELFF	TGTGCCAGCAGAGGACTGGGGGCCGGGGAGCTGTTTTTT
.	TRBJ2-3	.	TRBV7-2	CASRGQFPTDTQYF	TGTGCCAGCAGGGGGCAGTTTCCCACAGATACGCAGTATTTT
.	TRBJ1-5	.	TRBV27	CASSPLGGYQPQHF	TGTGCCAGCAGTCCCCTAGGTGGGTATCAGCCCCAGCATTTT
.	TRBJ2-1	.	TRBV28	CATMATGTVYNEQFF	TGTGCCACGATGGCAACCGGGACGGTTTACAATGAGCAGTTCTTC
once	TRBJ1-1	.	TRBV7-9	CASSLEGWNTEAFF	TGTGCCAGCAGCTTAGAGGGTTGGAACACTGAAGCTTTCTTT
.	TRBJ1-1	.	TRBV5-1	CASSFKGNTEAFF	TGCGCCAGCAGCTTCAAGGGGAACACTGAAGCTTTCTTT
.	TRBJ1-2	.	TRBV5-1	CASSLDGANYGYTF	TGCGCCAGCAGCTTAGATGGGGCTAACTATGGCTACACCTTC
.	TRBJ1-6	.	TRBV19	CATGHGNSPLHF	TGTGCCACCGGACACGGCAATTCACCCCTCCACTTT
.	TRBJ2-5	.	TRBV9	CASSVGSQGYVETQYF	TGTGCCAGCAGCGTAGGGTCGCAGGGCTATGTGGAGACCCAGTACTTC
.	TRBJ2-2	TRBD2	TRBV27	CASSWTSGNTGELFF	TGTGCCAGCAGTTGGACTAGCGGGAACACCGGGGAGCTGTTTTTT
once	TRBJ2-3	TRBD2	TRBV7-3	CASSLRLAGELGSTDTQYF	TGTGCCAGCAGCTTAAGGCTAGCGGGAGAATTGGGCAGCACAGATACGCAGTATTTT
.	TRBJ1-2	TRBD1	TRBV6-6	CASSNRAQGANYGYTF	TGTGCCAGCAGTAACCGGGCCCAGGGGGCTAACTATGGCTACACCTTC
.	TRBJ2-7	TRBD2	TRBV2	CASIRTAGEVEQYF	TGTGCCAGCATCCGTACAGCGGGAGAAGTCGAGCAGTACTTC
.	TRBJ2-1	TRBD2	TRBV4-1	CASSHGTSGRGDEQFF	TGCGCCAGCAGCCACGGGACTAGCGGGAGGGGGGATGAGCAGTTCTTC
.	TRBJ1-6	TRBD1	TRBV4-1	CASSQLGGTGVYNSPLHF	TGCGCCAGCAGCCAATTAGGTGGGACAGGGGTGTATAATTCACCCCTCCACTTT
.	TRBJ1-1	.	TRBV19	CASSMTARYTEAFF	TGTGCCAGTAGTATGACAGCAAGGTACACTGAAGCTTTCTTT
.	TRBJ1-1	TRBD1	TRBV7-9	CASSTGGMNTEAFF	TGTGCCAGCAGCACAGGGGGGATGAACACTGAAGCTTTCTTT
.	TRBJ1-1	.	TRBV28	CASSLGGRTEAFF	TGTGCCAGCAGTTTGGGGGGCCGGACTGAAGCTTTCTTT
.	TRBJ2-1	.	TRBV4-3	CASSQPGANNEQFF	TGCGCCAGCAGCCAACCCGGGGCTAACAATGAGCAGTTCTTC
.	TRBJ1-1	.	TRBV5-1	CASTESGGTEAFF	TGCGCCAGCACCGAATCGGGAGGCACTGAAGCTTTCTTT
few	TRBJ2-7	.	TRBV6-5	CASSPGPVIAQYF	TGTGCCAGCAGTCCCGGGCCCGTCATCGCGCAGTACTTC
.	TRBJ1-5	.	TRBV7-9	CASSSGTVEGQPQHF	TGTGCCAGCAGCTCCGGGACGGTCGAGGGGCAGCCCCAGCATTTT
.	TRBJ2-1	.	TRBV7-6	CASRSVARGNNEQFF	TGTGCCAGCAGATCGGTGGCTAGAGGAAACAATGAGCAGTTCTTC
.	TRBJ1-1	.	TRBV19	CASSIWGPGDAEAFF	TGTGCCAGTAGTATTTGGGGGCCAGGGGATGCTGAAGCTTTCTTT
.	TRBJ2-1	.	TRBV21-1	CASAQTSGNNEQFF	TGTGCCAGCGCACAGACTAGCGGAAATAATGAGCAGTTCTTC
.	TRBJ2-1	.	TRBV7-2	CASSSRYNEQFF	TGTGCCAGCAGTTCTAGGTACAATGAGCAGTTCTTC
.	TRBJ2-1	TRBD2	TRBV10-2	CASRLAGAYNEQFF	TGCGCCAGCAGGTTAGCGGGGGCCTACAATGAGCAGTTCTTC
once	TRBJ1-6	.	TRBV5-5	CASSLPRGLVSPLHF	TGTGCCAGCAGCTTGCCCAGGGGCCTAGTATCACCCCTCCACTTT